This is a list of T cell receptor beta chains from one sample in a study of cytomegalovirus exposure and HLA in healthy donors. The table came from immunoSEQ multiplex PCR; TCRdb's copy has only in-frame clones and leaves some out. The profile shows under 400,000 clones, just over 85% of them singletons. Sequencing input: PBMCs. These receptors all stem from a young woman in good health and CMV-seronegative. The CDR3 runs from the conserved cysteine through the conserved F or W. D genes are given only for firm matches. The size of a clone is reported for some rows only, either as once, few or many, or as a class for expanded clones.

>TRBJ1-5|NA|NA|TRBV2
CASSPPGINQPQHF
TGTGCCAGCAGCCCACCGGGGATCAATCAGCCCCAGCATTTT
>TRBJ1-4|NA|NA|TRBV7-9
CASSLASQGPSNEKLFF
TGTGCCAGCAGCTTAGCCTCACAGGGTCCCTCTAATGAAAAACTGTTTTTT
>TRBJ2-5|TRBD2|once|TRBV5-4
CASSLELAGAGQETQYF
TGTGCCAGCAGCTTGGAACTAGCGGGCGCCGGCCAAGAGACCCAGTACTTC
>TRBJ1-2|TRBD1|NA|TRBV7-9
CASSLLGTAGANYGYTF
TGTGCCAGCAGCCTATTAGGGACAGCGGGAGCTAACTATGGCTACACCTTC
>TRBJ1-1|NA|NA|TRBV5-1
CGTRGGEAFF
TGCGGGACCAGGGGTGGGGAAGCTTTCTTT
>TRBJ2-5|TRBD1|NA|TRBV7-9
CASSQDRGLGETQYF
TGTGCCAGCAGCCAGGACAGGGGGCTCGGGGAGACCCAGTACTTC
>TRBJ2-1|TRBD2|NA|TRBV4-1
CASSHWTSPHEQFF
TGCGCCAGCAGCCACTGGACTAGCCCCCATGAGCAGTTCTTC
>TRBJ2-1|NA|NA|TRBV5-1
CASSLRTQGDEQFF
TGCGCCAGCAGCCTCCGGACCCAGGGCGATGAGCAGTTCTTC
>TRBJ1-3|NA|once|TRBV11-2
CASSPTASSGNTIYF
TGTGCCAGCAGTCCGACAGCAAGCTCTGGAAACACCATATATTTT
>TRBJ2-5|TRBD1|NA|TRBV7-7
CASSPDRAETQYF
TGTGCCAGCAGTCCGGACAGGGCGGAGACCCAGTACTTC
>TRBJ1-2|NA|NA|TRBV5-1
CASSINPANYGYTF
TGCGCCAGCAGTATTAATCCAGCTAACTATGGCTACACCTTC
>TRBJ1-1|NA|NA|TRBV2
CASSALTGPLGSTEAFF
TGTGCCAGCAGTGCCCTGACCGGCCCCCTCGGGAGCACTGAAGCTTTCTTT
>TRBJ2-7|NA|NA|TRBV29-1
CSVGHYDTYEQYF
TGCAGCGTTGGCCATTATGACACCTACGAGCAGTACTTC
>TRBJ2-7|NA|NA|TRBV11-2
CASSVTVYEQYF
TGTGCCAGCAGCGTGACAGTCTACGAGCAGTACTTC
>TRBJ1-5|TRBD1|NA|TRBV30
CAWPGGSNQPQHF
TGTGCCTGGCCAGGGGGGAGCAATCAGCCCCAGCATTTT
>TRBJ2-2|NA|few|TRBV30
CAWGRSGSSRELFF
TGTGCCTGGGGACGGTCCGGGAGTAGCAGGGAGCTGTTTTTT
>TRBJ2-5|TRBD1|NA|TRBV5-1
CASSFTGAQGETQYF
TGCGCCAGCAGCTTTACAGGGGCCCAAGGGGAGACCCAGTACTTC
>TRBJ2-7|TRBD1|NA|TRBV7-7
CASSLAWDSHYEQYF
TGTGCCAGCAGCTTAGCGTGGGACAGTCACTACGAGCAGTACTTC
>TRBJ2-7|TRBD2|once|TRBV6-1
CASSESGIGQYF
TGTGCCAGCAGTGAAAGCGGGATAGGGCAGTACTTC
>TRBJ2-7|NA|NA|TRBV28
CASSLTGGRGQYF
TGTGCCAGCAGTTTAACGGGTGGTAGGGGGCAGTACTTC
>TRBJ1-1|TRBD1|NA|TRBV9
CASSSRQGTNTEAFF
TGTGCCAGCAGCTCCCGACAGGGGACCAACACTGAAGCTTTCTTT
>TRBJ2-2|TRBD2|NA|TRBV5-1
CASSVSSGVNTGELFF
TGCGCCAGCAGCGTGTCTAGCGGAGTGAACACCGGGGAGCTGTTTTTT
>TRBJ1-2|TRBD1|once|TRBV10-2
CASGGQANYGYTF
TGCGCCAGCGGGGGACAGGCAAACTATGGCTACACCTTC
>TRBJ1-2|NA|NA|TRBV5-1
CASSLVPLGSGGYTF
TGCGCCAGCAGCTTGGTACCGCTAGGAAGTGGGGGCTACACCTTC
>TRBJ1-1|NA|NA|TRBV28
CASSLRGGSRINTEAFF
TGTGCCAGCAGTTTAAGGGGCGGCAGTCGAATTAACACTGAAGCTTTCTTT
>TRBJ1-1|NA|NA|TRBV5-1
CASTQAGTMNTEAFF
TGCGCTAGCACCCAAGCGGGGACTATGAACACTGAAGCTTTCTTT
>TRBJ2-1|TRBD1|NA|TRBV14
CASSQVGQTGASNEQFF
TGTGCCAGCAGCCAAGTCGGTCAGACAGGGGCGTCAAATGAGCAGTTCTTC
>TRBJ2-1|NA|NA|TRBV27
CASSSLGEQFF
TGTGCCAGCAGTTCCCTCGGGGAGCAGTTCTTC
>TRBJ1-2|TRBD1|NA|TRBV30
CAWSGSRGNNGYTF
TGTGCCTGGAGTGGTAGCAGGGGGAACAATGGCTACACCTTC
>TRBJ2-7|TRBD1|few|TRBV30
CAWSDRDRGSYEQYF
TGTGCCTGGAGCGATAGGGACAGGGGCTCCTACGAGCAGTACTTC
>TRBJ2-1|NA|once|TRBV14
CASSQGIQGRGFF
TGTGCCAGCAGCCAGGGAATACAGGGTAGGGGGTTCTTC
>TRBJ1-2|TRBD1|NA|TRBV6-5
CASSYPTRQGTYGYTF
TGTGCCAGCAGTTACCCTACCAGACAGGGTACCTATGGCTACACCTTC
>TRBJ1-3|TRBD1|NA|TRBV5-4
CASSAGQGPYSGNTIYF
TGTGCCAGCAGCGCGGGACAGGGGCCTTACTCTGGAAACACCATATATTTT
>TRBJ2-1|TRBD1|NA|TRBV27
CASSSPGQGIDEQFF
TGTGCCAGCAGTTCCCCGGGACAGGGTATAGATGAGCAGTTCTTC
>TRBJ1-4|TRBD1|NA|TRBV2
CASSDTGGREKLFF
TGTGCCAGCAGTGATACAGGGGGAAGGGAAAAACTGTTTTTT
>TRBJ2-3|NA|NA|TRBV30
CAWSVLVDTQYF
TGTGCCTGGAGTGTACTGGTAGATACGCAGTATTTT
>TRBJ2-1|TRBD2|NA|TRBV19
CASKWSAGGSNEQFF
TGTGCCTCGAAGTGGAGCGCGGGAGGGTCCAATGAGCAGTTCTTC
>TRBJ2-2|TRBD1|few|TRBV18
CASSPGQGANTGELFF
TGTGCCAGCTCACCAGGACAGGGGGCCAACACCGGGGAGCTGTTTTTT
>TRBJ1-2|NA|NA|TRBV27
CASSLLGRGAYGYTF
TGTGCCAGCAGTTTATTAGGCAGGGGAGCCTATGGCTACACCTTC
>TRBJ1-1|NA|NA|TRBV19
CASSMGLGEAFF
TGTGCCAGTAGTATGGGACTCGGGGAAGCTTTCTTT
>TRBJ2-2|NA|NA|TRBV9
CASSHNTGELFF
TGTGCCAGCAGCCATAACACCGGGGAGCTGTTTTTT
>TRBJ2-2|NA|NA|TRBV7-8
CASSLPAVGTGELFF
TGTGCCAGCAGCTTACCTGCGGTCGGCACCGGGGAGCTGTTTTTT
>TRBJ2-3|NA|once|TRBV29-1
CSVRGRGGGDTQYF
TGCAGCGTTAGGGGGCGGGGTGGAGGAGATACGCAGTATTTT
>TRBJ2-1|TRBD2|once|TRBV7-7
CASSGGLANEQFF
TGTGCCAGCAGCGGGGGACTAGCCAATGAGCAGTTCTTC
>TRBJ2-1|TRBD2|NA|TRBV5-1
CASSLLRGGEQFF
TGCGCCAGCAGCTTGCTGCGGGGGGGTGAGCAGTTCTTC
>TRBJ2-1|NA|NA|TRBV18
CASSPGQYNEQFF
TGTGCCAGCTCACCCGGACAGTACAATGAGCAGTTCTTC
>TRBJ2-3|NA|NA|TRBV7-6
CASSVSGLVTDTQYF
TGTGCCAGCAGCGTAAGCGGGTTGGTAACAGATACGCAGTATTTT
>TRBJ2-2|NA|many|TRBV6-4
CASSATSSNTGELFF
TGTGCCAGCAGCGCGACAAGTTCGAACACCGGGGAGCTGTTTTTT
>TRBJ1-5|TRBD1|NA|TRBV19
CASSLRGRDQPQHF
TGTGCCAGTAGCCTCAGGGGGCGCGATCAGCCCCAGCATTTT
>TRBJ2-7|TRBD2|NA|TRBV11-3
CASSLDPSGNYEQYF
TGTGCCAGCAGCTTAGATCCTAGCGGAAACTACGAGCAGTACTTC
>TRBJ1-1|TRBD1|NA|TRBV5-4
CASKVKGGTGFTEAFF
TGTGCCAGTAAAGTAAAAGGCGGGACAGGGTTTACTGAAGCTTTCTTT
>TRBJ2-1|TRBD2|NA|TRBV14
CASSPKLAGNSQFF
TGTGCCAGCAGCCCCAAGCTAGCGGGCAATTCTCAGTTCTTC